This TCR beta chain was captured in a study of tumor-infiltrating lymphocytes in primary liver carcinoma. RNA was extracted from whole blood without cell sorting, alongside germline DNA. The template, roughly 0.45 ug total RNA, yielded TCR beta cDNA made with a constant-region primer. Each TCR beta library was derived from three nested multiplex PCR rounds that employed slightly modified ARM-PCR. The first two PCR rounds used TRBV1-TRBV30 primers with a Cbeta primer, 10 cycles each. TCRdb independently ran MiXCR on the multiplex PCR reads; one entry per CDR3 protein. The sample has 300,000 to 400,000 distinct CDR3 sequences, 65% seen once. Turning to this clonotype: Its ends do not fully match the called genes, so a read error is possible.

Germline CDR1 reads LGHNA; CDR2 reads YNFKEQ. CDR3 length: 16 residues. This receptor was obtained from a man aged 35-49 years with primary liver carcinoma and hepatitis B virus infection. V is TRBV4-2 and J is TRBJ2-5; TRBD1 might be the D (6 bases). The sequenced sample consisted of peripheral blood. CDR3 nucleotide sequence: TGTGCCAGCGGCCAAGCCCTGGGATGCGGACAGGAGACCCAGTACTTC. This codes for CASGQALGCGQETQYF.